What follows are 31 T cell receptor beta chains derived from one specimen sequenced in a study of shared clonotypes between healthy human individuals. CD8 cells classed as naive were CD45RO-negative and positively selected for CCR7, excluding terminally differentiated effector memory CD45RA+ cells. Sequenced by immunoSEQ multiplex PCR; TCRdb stores in-frame clones only, minus some. The sample has some 2 million clones, about 95% seen once. The sequenced sample consisted of naive CD8+ T cells sorted from blood. The receptors come from a man younger than 35 in good health.

Notes on this clone: Other DNA variants within this sample encode the same CDR3. The chain recombines TRBV27 with TRBJ2-1; D uncertain. Per germline, CDR1 MNHEY and CDR2 SMNVEV (reference sequence). Trimming stripped 2 bases from V and 3 bases from J, with 8 bases between. The CDR3 has 14 residues. CDR3 loop: CASSLGAVYNEQFF. The CDR3 region has the DNA TGTGCCAGCAGTTTAGGTGCAGTCTACAATGAGCAGTTCTTC.

The chain couples TRBV6-5 to TRBJ2-2; TRBD1 matches at 9 bases. Germline trimming cut 0 bases from V and 7 bases from J; bases unmatched to any gene: 6. CDR1 is MNHEY, CDR2 SVGAGI, per germline. This CDR3 spans 16 amino acids. CDR3 sequence (DNA): TGTGCCAGCAGTTACTCGAACAGGGGGCTGAACGGGGAGCTGTTTTTT. Amino acids: CASSYSNRGLNGELFF.

DNA for the CDR3: TGTGCCACCAGCAGAGTATTTTTGGCTAGCGGGAGAACTACGTACGAGCAGTACTTC. This codes for CATSRVFLASGRTTYEQYF. This chain connects TRBV15 to TRBJ2-7, with 10 bases fitting TRBD2. The CDR3 sequence is 19 residues long. J was trimmed by 4 bases and V by 1 base; bases with no gene match: 16. The germline gives CDR1 LNHNV, CDR2 YYDKDF (reference sequence).

A remark on this clone: Other DNA sequences in this sample translate to the same CDR3. The chain combines TRBV7-9 with TRBJ2-3; D gene unclear. The ends were cut back, 5 bases at V and 4 bases at J, with 7 bases in the middle. Germline V lookup: CDR1 SEHNR, CDR2 FQNEAQ (reference sequence). This CDR3 contains 12 residues. In DNA, the CDR3 is TGTGCCAGCAGCCAAGGAGCAGATACGCAGTATTTT. This encodes CASSQGADTQYF.

A word on this clone: This CDR3 is also generated by other DNA sequences in the sample. This rearrangement joins TRBV5-1 to TRBJ2-7; 8 bases line up with TRBD1. CDR1 and CDR2 from the germline V gene are SGHRS and YFSETQ. There are 14 residues in the CDR3. V was clipped by 0 bases and J by 3 bases; unmatched bases: 2. CDR3 bases: TGCGCCAGCAGCTTGGGAGGACAGGGCTACGAGCAGTACTTC. Translating gives CASSLGGQGYEQYF.

V usage is TRBV7-2 and J usage is TRBJ2-5; D may be TRBD2 (6 bases). Trimming left V 3 bases short and J 2 bases short, with 13 bases between. Germline values: CDR1 SGHTA, CDR2 FQGNSA. CDR3 length: 15 amino acids. Written as DNA, the CDR3 is TGTGCCAGCAGCTTTTTACCGGGAGAACAAGAGACCCAGTACTTC. Its protein product is CASSFLPGEQETQYF. The full variable domain, completed using reference TRBV7-2 and TRBJ2-5, is GAGVSQSPSNKVTEKGKDVELRCDPISGHTALYWYRQSLGQGLEFLIYFQGNSAPDKSGLPSDRFSAERTGGSVSTLTIQRTQQEDSAVYLCASSFLPGEQETQYFGPGTRLLVL.

CDR3 residues: CASGGENTYEQYF. CDR3 bases: TGTGCCTCAGGAGGCGAGAATACCTACGAGCAGTACTTC. The chain is built from TRBV7-2 and TRBJ2-7; maybe TRBD2 (5 bases). The CDR3 totals 13 residues. The V gene lost 11 bases and the J gene lost 2 bases, with 16 bases spanning the gap. From germline, CDR1 is SGHTA and CDR2 FQGNSA.

The chain links TRBV7-3 to TRBJ2-5; 8 bases match TRBD2. Germline V gives CDR1 SGHTA, CDR2 FQGTGA. J was trimmed by 2 bases and V by 2 bases; bases with no gene match: 7. This CDR3 has 16 residues. In DNA, the CDR3 is TGTGCCAGCAGCTTAGGAACGGGGGGGATGCAAGAGACCCAGTACTTC. The encoded protein is CASSLGTGGMQETQYF.

Points on this clone: Other DNA sequences in the same sample also yield this CDR3. V usage is TRBV5-1 and J usage is TRBJ1-2; 9 nucleotides line up with TRBD1. Per germline, CDR1 SGHRS and CDR2 YFSETQ. The V gene end was trimmed by 2 bases and the J gene end by 8 bases; junction bases not matched to a gene: 7. The CDR3 is 14 amino acids. As DNA, the CDR3 is TGCGCCAGCAGCTTAGGACAGGGGATATACGGCTACACCTTC. The encoded protein is CASSLGQGIYGYTF.

Of note for this clone: At the DNA level, this CDR3 is encoded by other sequences in the same sample as well. The chain joins TRBV6-5 to TRBJ2-7, with D perhaps TRBD2 (6 bases). The CDR3 runs to 14 residues. Germline values: CDR1 MNHEY, CDR2 SVGAGI. Trimming shortened V by 0 bases and J by 7 bases, and 13 bases separated the two germline ends. The CDR3 here is CASSYSTSGGEQYF. The CDR3 bases are TGTGCCAGCAGTTACTCGACGAGTGGGGGGGAGCAGTACTTC.

The chain uses TRBV7-3 and TRBJ2-3; TRBD1 agrees at 9 bases. V dropped 4 bases and J dropped 2; count of bases not matched to a gene: 7. The CDR3 runs 16 residues. The germline V gene encodes CDR1 SGHTA and CDR2 FQGTGA. The CDR3 reads CASSSMGQGSTDTQYF. CDR3 DNA sequence: TGTGCCAGCAGCTCGATGGGACAGGGATCCACAGATACGCAGTATTTT.

This chain uses TRBV9 with TRBJ1-2, with 7 bases lining up with TRBD1. Trimming took 3 bases from V and 8 from J; bases not matched to a gene: 4. This CDR3 comprises 12 residues. Germline CDR1 reads SGDLS; CDR2 reads YYNGEE. This CDR3 reads CASSAQTGGYTF. CDR3 sequence (DNA): TGTGCCAGCAGCGCCCAGACAGGGGGCTACACCTTC. The full variable domain, rest sourced from reference TRBV9 and TRBJ1-2, is DSGVTQTPKHLITATGQRVTLRCSPRSGDLSVYWYQQSLDQGLQFLIQYYNGEERAKGNILERFSAQQFPDLHSELNLSSLELGDSALYFCASSAQTGGYTFGSGTRLTVV.

This sequence joins TRBV7-8 and TRBJ1-1; possibly TRBD1 for D (5 bases). Germline V gives CDR1 SGHVS, CDR2 FQNEAQ. V lost 3 bases, J lost 5 bases, and 13 bases lay in between. The CDR3 is 14 residues long. As DNA, the CDR3 is TGTGCCAGCAGCTTTCGAGGGGAGTGGACTGAAGCTTTCTTT. It yields the protein CASSFRGEWTEAFF.

The V and J genes are TRBV27 and TRBJ2-1; perhaps TRBD2 as D (5 bases). The CDR3 spans 17 residues. Germline CDR1 reads MNHEY; CDR2 reads SMNVEV (reference sequence). Trimming pared 0 bases from V and 5 bases from J, leaving 17 bases between. This CDR3 reads CASSLSAGAYLNNEQFF. CDR3 bases: TGTGCCAGCAGTTTATCGGCGGGTGCTTACCTTAACAATGAGCAGTTCTTC.

The CDR3 region is CASSTQSSYNEQFF. CDR3 bases: TGCGCCAGCAGTACTCAGAGTTCCTACAATGAGCAGTTCTTC. The J gene is TRBJ2-1, the V gene TRBV10-2; no firm D call. Trimming stripped 5 bases from V and 1 base from J, with 9 bases between. The CDR3 runs to 14 residues. Germline values: CDR1 WSHSY, CDR2 SAAADI.

This clone was counted between two and nine times. The same CDR3 arises from other DNA sequences in this sample as well. The chain couples TRBV6-5 to TRBJ1-1; TRBD1 aligns across 7 bases. The V gene end was trimmed by 4 bases and the J gene end by 0 bases; junction bases not matched to a gene: 2. Germline assignment: CDR1 MNHEY and CDR2 SVGAGI. This CDR3 is 14 amino acids long. The CDR3 loop reads CASSSGTVNTEAFF. CDR3 in DNA: TGTGCCAGCAGTTCCGGGACAGTGAACACTGAAGCTTTCTTT.

The gene calls are TRBV27 and TRBJ2-5; D not certain. The CDR3 extends over 13 amino acids. With 4 bases removed from V and 2 bases from J, the gap between germline ends came to 8 bases. The germline V gene has CDR1 MNHEY and CDR2 SMNVEV (reference sequence). The CDR3 coding sequence is TGTGCCAGCAGTTACCTGCAGCAAGAGACCCAGTACTTC. It yields the protein CASSYLQQETQYF.

This clone was detected a few times. V usage is TRBV30 and J usage is TRBJ1-1; D ambiguous. The CDR3 spans 11 residues. V dropped 1 base and J dropped 8 bases, with 8 bases sitting between them. CDR1 GTSNPN and CDR2 SVGIG come from the germline V gene (reference sequence). In DNA, the CDR3 is TGTGCCTGGAGTGCCCCCTCCGAAGCTTTCTTT. It specifies CAWSAPSEAFF.

The chain is built from TRBV6-1 and TRBJ1-2; D unresolved. CDR1 is MNHNS and CDR2 is SASEGT in the germline V gene. The V gene lost 3 bases and the J gene lost 5 bases, with 13 bases spanning the gap. This CDR3 has 14 amino acids. The CDR3 is CASSDLPPTYGYTF. The DNA for the CDR3 is TGTGCCAGCAGTGACCTTCCTCCTACGTATGGCTACACCTTC.

In the case of this clone: With a far larger clone one base away, a read error is the likely cause. The chain's CDR3 is CASSLEHYGYTF. The CDR3 nucleotides read TGTGCCAGCAGCTTAGAGCACTATGGCTACACCTTC. J is TRBJ1-2 and V is TRBV7-9; D unclear. CDR1 is SEHNR and CDR2 is FQNEAQ in the germline V gene (reference sequence). The CDR3 length is 12 residues. V lost 1 base to trimming and J lost 3 bases, with 3 bases between them. Looking up the rest from reference TRBV7-9 and TRBJ1-2 gives the full variable domain: DTGVSQNPRHKITKRGQNVTFRCDPISEHNRLYWYRQTLGQGPEFLTYFQNEAQLEKSRLLSDRFSAERPKGSFSTLEIQRTEQGDSAMYLCASSLEHYGYTFGSGTRLTVV.

This chain uses TRBV6-5 with TRBJ2-7; 10 bases fit TRBD1. Trimming at V came to 2 bases and at J to 5 bases, leaving 9 bases not matched to a gene. Germline loops: CDR1 MNHEY, CDR2 SVGAGI. This CDR3 has 16 residues. CDR3 residues: CASSYAGTGVKDEQYF. The CDR3 bases are TGTGCCAGCAGTTACGCGGGGACAGGGGTGAAGGACGAGCAGTACTTC.

The chain links TRBV2 to TRBJ1-2, with D perhaps matching TRBD1 (5 bases). CDR1 and CDR2 (germline): SNHLY, FYNNEI. This CDR3 spans 17 amino acids. V lost 6 bases, J lost 0 bases, and 20 bases lay in between. The CDR3 DNA reads as TGTGCCAGCAGCCTCGGGAGACAGCGCTTCCCTAACTATGGCTACACCTTC. It encodes CASSLGRQRFPNYGYTF.

In its sample, this clone was seen a few times. The chain combines TRBV6-1 with TRBJ1-2; D is ambiguous. This CDR3 comprises 13 residues. Germline CDR1 reads MNHNS; CDR2 reads SASEGT. Trimming removed 1 base from V and 2 bases from J, with 5 bases in between. CDR3 region: CASSEVRNYGYTF. In DNA form, the CDR3 reads TGTGCCAGCAGTGAAGTACGGAACTATGGCTACACCTTC.

V and J are TRBV6-5 and TRBJ2-1, with 7 bases identical to TRBD2. Looked up from germline, CDR1 is MNHEY and CDR2 is SVGAGI. This CDR3 region has 13 residues. V lost 5 bases to trimming and J lost 5 bases; unmatched junction nucleotides: 3. CDR3 loop: CASSEAGHNEQFF. In DNA form, the CDR3 reads TGTGCCAGCAGTGAAGCGGGGCACAATGAGCAGTTCTTC.

The rearrangement links TRBV7-8 to TRBJ2-1, with unresolved D. Germline assignment: CDR1 SGHVS and CDR2 FQNEAQ. V shed 1 base and J shed 4 bases, with 2 bases lying between them. This CDR3 region has 12 residues. The CDR3, as DNA: TGTGCCAGCAGCTTAGTATACAATGAGCAGTTCTTC. Its protein product is CASSLVYNEQFF.

The chain joins TRBV29-1 to TRBJ2-5; D is perhaps TRBD2 (5 bases). Between the trimmed V and J ends, which lost 0 bases and 5 bases, there was a span of 13 bases. This CDR3 spans 14 amino acids. Germline CDR1 reads SQVTM; CDR2 reads ANQGSEA. CDR3 in DNA: TGCAGCGTTGAAGACGGACTTAGGGTGGAGACCCAGTACTTC. This sequence encodes CSVEDGLRVETQYF.

The genes are TRBV15 and TRBJ2-5; D is perhaps TRBD2 (5 bases). The germline V gene has CDR1 LNHNV and CDR2 YYDKDF (reference sequence). Trimming shortened V by 6 bases and J by 5 bases, and 13 bases separated the two germline ends. The CDR3 length is 13 residues. The CDR3 DNA reads as TGTGCCACCAGTTCCGGGGTAGGGGAGACCCAGTACTTC. As protein: CATSSGVGETQYF.

CDR3 sequence (DNA): TGTGCCATCAGTTTAGGACTAGCCGATTACGAGCAGTACTTC. It specifies CAISLGLADYEQYF. The V gene is TRBV10-3, the J gene TRBJ2-7; 8 bases agree with TRBD2. J was trimmed by 4 bases and V by 5 bases; bases with no gene match: 7. This CDR3 comprises 14 residues. The germline V gene has CDR1 ENHRY and CDR2 SYGVKD.

Concerning this clone itself: The sample holds other DNA sequences that translate to the same CDR3. The chain uses TRBV4-2 and TRBJ2-7, with TRBD1 matching 7 bases. This CDR3 is built from 13 residues. With V trimmed by 4 bases and J by 3 bases, 3 bases remained unmatched. Germline assignment: CDR1 LGHNA and CDR2 YNFKEQ. The CDR3 loop is CASSPGTDYEQYF. The DNA of the CDR3 is TGTGCCAGCAGCCCCGGGACAGACTACGAGCAGTACTTC.

This clone was found a few times. The same CDR3 also results from other DNA sequences found in this sample. The chain couples TRBV7-8 to TRBJ2-2; D ambiguous. Germline V gene lookup returns CDR1 SGHVS and CDR2 FQNEAQ. The CDR3 extends over 13 amino acids. With 0 bases removed from V and 5 bases from J, the gap between germline ends came to 4 bases. CDR3 loop: CASSLAGTGELFF. In DNA form, the CDR3 reads TGTGCCAGCAGCTTAGCCGGGACCGGGGAGCTGTTTTTT.

This rearrangement joins TRBV18 to TRBJ2-7; TRBD1 matches 9 bases. Germline assignment: CDR1 KGHSH and CDR2 LQKENI. The CDR3 extends over 19 amino acids. Trimming cost V 4 bases and J 5 bases; bases outside gene matches: 21. CDR3 sequence reads: CASSRGSGQGLSGDHEQYF. As DNA, the CDR3 is TGTGCCAGCTCACGAGGTTCGGGACAGGGTTTATCGGGTGATCACGAGCAGTACTTC.